The present T cell receptor beta chain was sequenced within a study of PD-1 blockade in classical Hodgkin lymphoma. Here immunoSEQ multiplex PCR was the method, and the copy in TCRdb shows in-frame clones only, minus some. This table holds nearly 55,000 clones, over 75% found once. About this clone: Its antigen is undetermined.

Each and every patient relapsed after autologous stem cell transplantation, and patients got differing brentuximab vedotin exposure. Study conclusions and caveats: A reduction in baseline TCR diversity was reportedly seen in newly diagnosed patients relative to healthy donors. Repertoires differed for reasons still undefined, possibly disease activity or prior therapy.

Trimming pared 3 bases from V and 3 bases from J, leaving 17 bases between. The germline V gene has CDR1 SGHKS and CDR2 YYEKEE (reference sequence). This CDR3 comprises 16 residues. Source: peripheral blood mononuclear cells (PBMCs), taken at baseline. V gene TRBV5-5 combines with J gene TRBJ2-3; no reliable D call. The sequence came from a human donor with classical Hodgkin lymphoma. This CDR3 reads CASSSFLGTATDTQYF. The CDR3 DNA sequence: TGTGCCAGCAGCTCCTTTTTGGGAACGGCGACAGATACGCAGTATTTT. Variable domain in full (rest from reference TRBV5-5 and TRBJ2-3): DAGVTQSPTHLIKTRGQQVTLRCSPISGHKSVSWYQQVLGQGPQFIFQYYEKEERGRGNFPDRFSARQFPNYSSELNVNALLLGDSALYLCASSSFLGTATDTQYFGPGTRLTVL.